This entry lists 24 T cell receptor beta chains sequenced from one sample in a study of blood T cell repertoires in COVID-19. TCRdb's copy holds only in-frame clones and misses some; the assay was immunoSEQ multiplex PCR. The sample consists of 60,000 or so clones, approximately 80% of them appearing once. The sample was peripheral blood. Receptors originate from a human donor in a cohort sampled during active COVID-19.

This clone appeared a few times. The chain employs TRBV29-1 and TRBJ2-3; TRBD1 might be the D (6 bases). Looked up from germline, CDR1 is SQVTM and CDR2 is ANQGSEA. Trimming left V 6 bases short and J 5 bases short, with 18 bases between. The length of the CDR3 is 14 residues. The CDR3: CSVPQGSGGDTQYF. Here the CDR3 DNA reads TGCAGCGTCCCCCAGGGGAGCGGAGGAGATACGCAGTATTTT.

This clone was seen only a few times. This chain joins TRBV3-1 (or the pseudogene TRBV3-2) and TRBJ2-1; tentatively, D is TRBD2 (5 bases). Germline CDR1 LGHDT, CDR2 YNNKEL (reference sequence). V was trimmed by 3 bases and J by 4 bases, leaving 10 bases between them. The CDR3 runs 14 residues. CDR3 amino acids: CASSHRWTYNEQFF. CDR3 in DNA: TGTGCCAGCAGCCACAGGTGGACTTACAATGAGCAGTTCTTC.

J is TRBJ2-1 and V is TRBV6-1, with D perhaps TRBD1 (6 bases). The germline V gene has CDR1 MNHNS and CDR2 SASEGT. V was pared by 2 bases and J by 6 bases, with 17 bases between. CDR3 length: 16 amino acids. The chain's CDR3 is CASSEYRVGWGNEQFF. In DNA form, the CDR3 reads TGTGCCAGCAGTGAATACAGGGTCGGCTGGGGCAATGAGCAGTTCTTC.

The chain carries TRBV6-5 and TRBJ1-4, with D possibly being TRBD1 (6 bases). Per germline, CDR1 MNHEY and CDR2 SVGAGI. Between the trimmed V and J ends, which lost 9 bases and 8 bases, there was a span of 10 bases. The CDR3 sequence is 11 residues long. CDR3 sequence reads: CASRTEEKLFF. CDR3 DNA sequence: TGTGCCAGTCGGACAGAGGAAAAACTGTTTTTT.

The J gene is TRBJ2-2, the V gene TRBV6-4; 13 nucleotides line up with TRBD2. The V segment lost 4 bases and the J segment 6 bases; nucleotides outside the gene matches: 5. This CDR3 is 16 amino acids long. Germline V gives CDR1 MRHNA, CDR2 SNTAGT. The CDR3 reads CASSAGLAGVSGELFF. The CDR3 nucleotides read TGTGCCAGCAGTGCAGGACTAGCGGGAGTATCCGGGGAGCTGTTTTTT.

The rearrangement links TRBV7-3 to TRBJ2-3; TRBD1 matches at 9 bases. This CDR3 comprises 16 residues. J lost 7 bases, V lost 4 bases, and 12 bases had no gene match. The germline gives CDR1 SGHTA, CDR2 FQGTGA. Written as DNA, the CDR3 is TGTGCCAGCAGCTCAGCCCCGGGACAGGGCCGCTATACGCAGTATTTT. Amino acid sequence: CASSSAPGQGRYTQYF.

This chain joins TRBV12-5 and TRBJ1-1, with TRBD1 as a possible D gene (6 bases). Germline loops: CDR1 LGHNT, CDR2 FRNRAP. Between the trimmed V and J ends, which lost 7 bases and 4 bases, there was a span of 13 bases. The CDR3 loop spans 13 amino acids. CDR3 protein: CASENRAGTEAFF. CDR3 DNA: TGTGCTAGTGAAAACAGGGCTGGCACTGAAGCTTTCTTT.

J is TRBJ2-1 and V is TRBV3-1 (or the pseudogene TRBV3-2); maybe TRBD2 (6 bases). Germline CDR1 and CDR2: LGHDT and YNNKEL (reference sequence). Trimming took 1 base from V and 0 from J, leaving 13 bases between them. The CDR3 length is 17 residues. The CDR3 nucleotides read TGTGCCAGCAGCCAAGGAGGCGGAGGGACCTCCTACAATGAGCAGTTCTTC. It translates to CASSQGGGGTSYNEQFF.

The chain links TRBV7-2 to TRBJ1-2; possible D gene TRBD1, 5 bases. V lost 5 bases and J lost 4, with 14 bases in between. The CDR3 is 14 residues long. Per germline, CDR1 SGHTA and CDR2 FQGNSA. CDR3: CASSPTRVGYGYTF. The CDR3 DNA sequence: TGTGCCAGCAGCCCGACCAGGGTTGGCTATGGCTACACCTTC.

The V gene is TRBV11-2, the J gene TRBJ2-1; perhaps TRBD2 as D (6 bases). Per the germline V gene, CDR1 is SGHAT and CDR2 is FQNNGV. V lost 4 bases and J lost 9, with 16 bases in between. The CDR3 consists of 14 residues. The CDR3 coding sequence is TGTGCCAGCAGCTCTCAGTTTGGGCGGGGTGAGCAGTTCTTC. It yields the protein CASSSQFGRGEQFF.

This rearrangement joins TRBV28 to TRBJ2-1; 9 bases are a match to TRBD1. This CDR3 has 17 residues. V was pared by 5 bases and J by 5 bases, with 13 bases of the junction left unmatched. Germline lookup yields CDR1 MDHEN and CDR2 SYDVKM. CDR3 sequence: CASSPTGGGQENNEQFF. The CDR3 coding sequence is TGTGCCAGCAGTCCTACAGGGGGCGGTCAAGAGAACAATGAGCAGTTCTTC.

The chain recombines TRBV5-4 with TRBJ2-3; 7 bases map to TRBD2. V trimming: 4 bases; J trimming: 5 bases; junction bases outside the gene matches: 4. Germline assignment: CDR1 SGHNT and CDR2 YYREEE (reference sequence). The CDR3 contains 13 residues. CDR3 nucleotides: TGTGCCAGCAGCCCTATAGCGGGAGATACGCAGTATTTT. This gives the protein CASSPIAGDTQYF.

The chain has TRBV30 and TRBJ1-1; the D gene is possibly TRBD1 (5 bases). The CDR3 totals 13 residues. V was clipped by 3 bases and J by 3 bases, with 11 bases between them. From germline, CDR1 is GTSNPN and CDR2 SVGIG (reference sequence). In DNA, the CDR3 is TGTGCCTGGAGGGGGGACTACTACACTGAAGCTTTCTTT. Encoded protein: CAWRGDYYTEAFF.

The genes are TRBV7-3 and TRBJ2-5, with 10 bases that match TRBD2. CDR1 is SGHTA, CDR2 FQGTGA, per germline. Trimming cost V 5 bases and J 5 bases; bases outside gene matches: 11. This CDR3 spans 16 amino acids. The CDR3 spells CASSPQIAGGFETQYF. CDR3 DNA: TGTGCCAGCAGCCCTCAAATAGCGGGAGGCTTTGAGACCCAGTACTTC.

The V gene is TRBV7-2, the J gene TRBJ1-6, with D perhaps TRBD1 (5 bases). V was pared by 1 base and J by 6 bases, with 7 bases between. The CDR3 length is 14 residues. Germline assignment: CDR1 SGHTA and CDR2 FQGNSA. The CDR3 DNA follows: TGTGCCAGCAGCTTAGTGACAGTTAATTCACCCCTCCACTTT. It yields the protein CASSLVTVNSPLHF.

In this sample, this clone turned up once. This chain connects TRBV3-1 (or the pseudogene TRBV3-2) to TRBJ2-7, with 8 positions matching TRBD1. This CDR3 comprises 15 residues. Germline V gene lookup returns CDR1 LGHDT and CDR2 YNNKEL (reference sequence). J gave up 6 bases and V 5 bases, and 12 bases lay outside the gene matches. CDR3 amino acids: CASSFVGQALREQYF. As DNA, the CDR3 is TGTGCCAGCAGCTTTGTGGGACAGGCGCTTCGCGAGCAGTACTTC.

Only a few counts were recorded for this clone. CDR3: CASRTGLAVEQYF. In nucleotides, the CDR3 is TGTGCCAGCAGAACAGGGCTTGCAGTCGAGCAGTACTTC. V gene TRBV6-5 combines with J gene TRBJ2-7; tentatively, D is TRBD1 (6 bases). Germline assignment: CDR1 MNHEY and CDR2 SVGAGI. Trimming pared 6 bases from V and 6 bases from J, leaving 15 bases between. CDR3 length: 13 amino acids.

The chain is built from TRBV5-4 and TRBJ2-5; weak D call: TRBD1 (6 bases). Germline V CDR1 and CDR2: SGHNT, YYREEE (reference sequence). Trimming took off 0 bases at V and 4 bases at J, with 13 bases between the two ends. The CDR3 runs to 15 residues. The CDR3 loop reads CASSLVDRKTETQYF. CDR3 nucleotide sequence: TGTGCCAGCAGCTTGGTTGACAGGAAGACAGAGACCCAGTACTTC.

This clone was counted between two and nine times. J is TRBJ2-3 and V is TRBV11-2, with 12 positions matching TRBD2. Germline lookup yields CDR1 SGHAT and CDR2 FQNNGV. J was trimmed by 7 bases and V by 6 bases; bases with no gene match: 5. CDR3 length equals 14 residues. CDR3 sequence reads: CASSQTSGGNTQYF. The CDR3 coding sequence is TGTGCCAGCAGTCAGACTAGCGGGGGTAATACGCAGTATTTT.

The gene calls are TRBV30 and TRBJ1-2, with a tentative D call TRBD1 (5 bases). Germline V lookup: CDR1 GTSNPN, CDR2 SVGIG (reference sequence). The CDR3 loop spans 12 amino acids. V lost 2 bases to trimming and J lost 8 bases, with 12 bases between them. In nucleotides, the CDR3 is TGTGCCTGGAGTCCCGACAGCAACGGCTACACCTTC. It is translated as CAWSPDSNGYTF.

J is TRBJ2-1 and V is TRBV19, with TRBD2 as a possible D gene (6 bases). Trimming took 4 bases from V and 6 from J, leaving 16 bases between them. Per the germline V gene, CDR1 is LNHDA and CDR2 is SQIVND (reference sequence). There are 15 residues in the CDR3. Written as DNA, the CDR3 is TGTGCCAGTAGTAAAGGAGGGGCAAATGGCAATGAGCAGTTCTTC. Protein: CASSKGGANGNEQFF.

This chain links TRBV14 with TRBJ1-1, with D unclear. Trimming took 4 bases from V and 0 from J, leaving 12 bases between them. The length of the CDR3 is 15 residues. Germline V gene sequence: CDR1 SGHDN, CDR2 FVKESK. CDR3 DNA sequence: TGTGCCAGCAGCCCCTGGGGAGGGATGAACACTGAAGCTTTCTTT. Protein product: CASSPWGGMNTEAFF.

This sequence joins TRBV7-9 and TRBJ1-2, with D perhaps matching TRBD1 (5 bases). With 1 base removed from V and 4 bases from J, the gap between germline ends came to 16 bases. Germline V lookup: CDR1 SEHNR, CDR2 FQNEAQ (reference sequence). This CDR3 has 16 amino acids. The CDR3 nucleotides are TGTGCCAGCAGCTTAGGGACCAGGGATAGTAGCTATGGCTACACCTTC. Translation: CASSLGTRDSSYGYTF.

The J gene is TRBJ2-5, the V gene TRBV5-1; 15 bases are shared with TRBD2. Losses at the gene ends were 4 bases for V and 5 bases for J; bases not matched to a gene: 3. The V gene's germline CDR1 is SGHRS and CDR2 YFSETQ. CDR3 size: 15 residues. This CDR3 is CASSLGLAGGETQYF. CDR3 sequence (DNA): TGCGCCAGCAGCCTTGGACTAGCGGGAGGGGAGACCCAGTACTTC.